This T cell receptor (beta chain) was documented in a study of T cells expressing NK-cell markers. TCRdb reprocessed the 5' RACE reads and keeps a single row for each CDR3 protein, giving no DNA. Its table records some 150,000 distinct CDR3 sequences. Germline CDR1 and CDR2: KGHDR and SFDVKD. The CDR3 is 13 amino acids. The source is a man between 18 and 35 years old in good health. The source material was blood T cells: a sorted CD56 or NKG2C T cell subset, CD4+ or CD8+ T cells, or bulk PBMC T cells (not recorded which). This chain links TRBV24-1 with TRBJ1-4. CDR3 loop: CATSGDDGEKLFF.